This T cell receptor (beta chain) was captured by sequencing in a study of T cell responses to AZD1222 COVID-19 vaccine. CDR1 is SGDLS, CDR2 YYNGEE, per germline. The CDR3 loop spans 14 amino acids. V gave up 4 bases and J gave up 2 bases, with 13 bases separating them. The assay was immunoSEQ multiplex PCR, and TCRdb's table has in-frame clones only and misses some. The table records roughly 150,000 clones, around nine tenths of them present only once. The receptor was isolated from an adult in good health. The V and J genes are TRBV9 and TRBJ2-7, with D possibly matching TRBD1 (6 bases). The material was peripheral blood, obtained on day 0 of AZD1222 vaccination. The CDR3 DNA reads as TGTGCCAGCAGCCCCCGAACAGGGCCCTACGAGCAGTACTTC. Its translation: CASSPRTGPYEQYF.